Following are 29 T cell receptor beta chains from one sample sequenced in a study of response to subunit inactivated influenza vaccine. TCRdb fed the RT-PCR reads into MiXCR, producing one record per CDR3 protein. The sample holds approximately 480,000 distinct CDR3 sequences, roughly 9.8% seen once. The sample consisted of PBMCs from blood, taken more than 35 days after vaccination. The receptors originated from a man between 50 and 59 years old who received an inactivated influenza vaccine.

There are a few counts of this clonotype. This chain links TRBV12-3 or TRBV12-4 with TRBJ2-7; TRBD1 aligns across 7 bases. The CDR3 length is 13 residues. J gave up 3 bases and V 6 bases, and 5 bases lay outside the gene matches. CDR3 residues: CASRGQTNYEQYF. The CDR3 DNA follows: TGTGCCAGCAGGGGACAGACTAACTACGAGCAGTACTTC.

This clonotype was seen a handful of times. The chain links TRBV7-9 to TRBJ2-2; 8 nucleotides agree with TRBD1. The CDR3 runs to 16 residues. CDR1 and CDR2 (germline): SEHNR, FQNEAQ (reference sequence). J gave up 6 bases and V 5 bases, and 11 bases lay outside the gene matches. Written as DNA, the CDR3 is TGTGCCAGCAGCGACGTAGGGACAGGAAGGCCCGGGGAGCTGTTTTTT. As protein: CASSDVGTGRPGELFF.

This chain joins TRBV5-1 and TRBJ2-5; either TRBD1 or TRBD2 may fit D (5 bases each). Germline-derived CDR1 and CDR2 are SGHRS and YFSETQ. V lost 5 bases, J lost 5 bases, and 19 bases lay in between. The CDR3 spans 15 residues. In DNA form, the CDR3 reads TGCGCCAGCAGTACCAGGCCAGGGAGATATGAGACCCAGTACTTC. Residues: CASSTRPGRYETQYF.

This chain connects TRBV11-2 to TRBJ2-5, with D hard to call. V gave up 1 base and J gave up 0 bases, with 15 bases separating them. Germline V CDR1 and CDR2: SGHAT, FQNNGV. The CDR3 sequence is 17 residues long. CDR3 residues: CASSLGVRPKYQETQYF. In nucleotides, the CDR3 is TGTGCCAGCAGCTTAGGGGTCAGGCCAAAGTACCAAGAGACCCAGTACTTC. The full variable domain, in which reference TRBV11-2 and TRBJ2-5 provide the parts outside the CDR3, is EAGVAQSPRYKIIEKRQSVAFWCNPISGHATLYWYQQILGQGPKLLIQFQNNGVVDDSQLPKDRFSAERLKGVDSTLKIQPAKLEDSAVYLCASSLGVRPKYQETQYFGPGTRLLVL.

This clonotype was counted only a few times. The chain's CDR3 is CASSTLGGRNEQFF. The CDR3 coding sequence is TGTGCCAGCAGTACCCTGGGGGGGAGGAATGAGCAGTTCTTC. V is TRBV6-2 or TRBV6-3 and J is TRBJ2-1, with 7 bases aligning to TRBD2. Germline CDR1 and CDR2: MNHEY and SVGEGT. J lost 7 bases, V lost 5 bases, and 8 bases had no gene match. The CDR3 consists of 14 residues.

The chain couples TRBV12-3 or TRBV12-4 to TRBJ1-2; the D is unclear. V was pared by 3 bases and J by 2 bases, with 13 bases between. There are 15 residues in the CDR3. This CDR3 is CASSFSVTPNYGYTF. For the CDR3, the DNA is TGTGCCAGCAGTTTCTCCGTCACCCCCAACTATGGCTACACCTTC.

The gene calls are TRBV7-9 and TRBJ2-2; D perhaps matches TRBD2 (5 bases). CDR1 SEHNR and CDR2 FQNEAQ come from the germline V gene (reference sequence). V lost 2 bases, J lost 4 bases, and 11 bases lay in between. The CDR3 spans 15 residues. For the CDR3, the DNA is TGTGCCAGCAGCTTAAGAGGGCAGATCACCGGGGAGCTGTTTTTT. Translating it yields CASSLRGQITGELFF.

The gene calls are TRBV20-1 and TRBJ1-2; D unclear. From germline, CDR1 is DFQATT and CDR2 SNEGSKA (reference sequence). The V gene lost 3 bases and the J gene lost 5 bases, with 7 bases spanning the gap. The CDR3 contains 11 residues. Here the CDR3 DNA reads TGCAGTGCTAGTCTTGAGTATGGCTACACCTTC. Translating gives CSASLEYGYTF.

This clonotype was seen ten or more times. The chain joins TRBV20-1 to TRBJ2-1; TRBD2 aligns across 11 bases. The germline V gene has CDR1 DFQATT and CDR2 SNEGSKA (reference sequence). The CDR3 runs to 14 residues. The V segment lost 5 bases and the J segment 5 bases; nucleotides outside the gene matches: 5. The CDR3 reads CSASLAGGDNEQFF. Written as DNA, the CDR3 is TGCAGTGCTTCCTTAGCGGGAGGGGACAATGAGCAGTTCTTC.

This clonotype was recorded many times. The rearrangement links TRBV20-1 to TRBJ2-7; D is uncertain. The length of the CDR3 is 12 residues. Trimming removed 3 bases from V and 3 bases from J, with 9 bases in between. The germline gives CDR1 DFQATT, CDR2 SNEGSKA (reference sequence). The chain's CDR3 is CSARARSYEQYF. CDR3 DNA sequence: TGCAGTGCTAGGGCACGGAGCTACGAGCAGTACTTC.

This clonotype has more than one count but fewer than ten. The chain couples TRBV6-1 to TRBJ1-4; the D gene is possibly TRBD1 (6 bases). Germline CDR1 reads MNHNS; CDR2 reads SASEGT. V lost 6 bases and J lost 12, with 17 bases in between. CDR3 length: 13 residues. CDR3 loop: CASSTWPGTQLFF. As DNA, the CDR3 is TGTGCCAGCAGCACCTGGCCAGGGACACAACTGTTTTTT.

This clonotype was detected ten times or more. The chain joins TRBV5-6 to TRBJ2-3; D is unclear. The CDR3 covers 12 residues. Germline values: CDR1 SGHDT, CDR2 YYEEEE. Trimming removed 6 bases from V and 3 bases from J, with 8 bases in between. The CDR3 loop reads CASTSRTDTQYF. The CDR3 coding sequence is TGTGCCAGCACCTCACGGACAGATACGCAGTATTTT. Complete variable domain (other parts from reference TRBV5-6 and TRBJ2-3): DAGVTQSPTHLIKTRGQQVTLRCSPKSGHDTVSWYQQALGQGPQFIFQYYEEEERQRGNFPDRFSGHQFPNYSSELNVNALLLGDSALYLCASTSRTDTQYFGPGTRLTVL.

This clonotype was seen many times. The chain couples TRBV7-2 to TRBJ1-1; D is ambiguous. The CDR3 extends over 11 amino acids. The ends were cut back, 7 bases at V and 4 bases at J, with 7 bases in the middle. Germline values: CDR1 SGHTA, CDR2 FQGNSA. In nucleotides, the CDR3 is TGTGCCAGCACCCCGAGCACTGAAGCTTTCTTT. Translation gives CASTPSTEAFF.

This clonotype came up a few times. The gene calls are TRBV29-1 and TRBJ1-2; 7 bases are a match to TRBD1. The CDR3 extends over 11 amino acids. Germline lookup yields CDR1 SQVTM and CDR2 ANQGSEA. V shed 7 bases, J shed 6 bases, and the junction held 5 bases outside the gene matches. The CDR3, as DNA: TGCAGCGCAGGGACAGAAGATGGCTACACCTTC. It codes for CSAGTEDGYTF.

Here the CDR3 DNA reads TGCGCCAGCAGCTTAGAACCGGGACTAGCGAAGAATGAGCAGTTCTTC. Translation: CASSLEPGLAKNEQFF. The chain recombines TRBV5-1 with TRBJ2-1, with 10 bases lining up with TRBD2. V dropped 2 bases and J dropped 7; count of bases not matched to a gene: 9. This CDR3 has 16 residues. Germline V lookup: CDR1 SGHRS, CDR2 YFSETQ.

This clonotype has ten or more counts. The rearrangement uses TRBV7-2 and TRBJ2-7, with a tentative D call TRBD2 (6 bases). The CDR3 has 14 amino acids. Germline CDR1 reads SGHTA; CDR2 reads FQGNSA. Trimming shortened V by 6 bases and J by 0 bases, and 12 bases separated the two germline ends. CDR3 coding DNA: TGTGCCAGCAGTCAAAGCGGGTACTCCTACGAGCAGTACTTC. Translation gives CASSQSGYSYEQYF.

There are a few counts of this clonotype. The gene calls are TRBV7-3 and TRBJ2-3; 10 positions agree with TRBD2. V dropped 4 bases and J dropped 7; count of bases not matched to a gene: 11. CDR1 and CDR2 (germline): SGHTA, FQGTGA. This CDR3 contains 16 residues. The DNA of the CDR3 is TGTGCCAGCAGCTCAGGGTCGGCTAGCGGGAGAAATACGCAGTATTTT. This gives the protein CASSSGSASGRNTQYF.

V is TRBV6-2 or TRBV6-3 and J is TRBJ2-1; D is perhaps TRBD2 (5 bases). Germline CDR1 is MNHEY and CDR2 is SVGEGT. CDR3 length equals 14 residues. The germline V and J ends were trimmed by 2 bases and 3 bases, with 8 bases remaining between them. The CDR3 sequence is CASSYRDYYNEQFF. The DNA of the CDR3 is TGTGCCAGCAGTTACCGCGACTACTACAATGAGCAGTTCTTC.

This clonotype has ten or more counts. J is TRBJ2-1 and V is TRBV7-2, with TRBD2 matching 10 bases. Germline CDR1 is SGHTA and CDR2 is FQGNSA. Losses at the gene ends were 5 bases for V and 4 bases for J; bases not matched to a gene: 8. The CDR3 consists of 16 residues. In DNA form, the CDR3 reads TGTGCCAGCAGCCCGAGTTCTAGCGGGAGTTACAATGAGCAGTTCTTC. Translating gives CASSPSSSGSYNEQFF.

In this sample, this clonotype turned up a few times. This sequence joins TRBV5-1 and TRBJ2-3, with D tentatively TRBD2 (5 bases). V lost 7 bases and J lost 4, with 16 bases in between. Germline CDR1 and CDR2: SGHRS and YFSETQ. The CDR3 is made up of 14 amino acids. The CDR3 DNA sequence: TGCGCCAGCGGAGAGTGGAGGTTGCCAGATACGCAGTATTTT. Protein sequence: CASGEWRLPDTQYF. The variable domain in full, with the rest retrieved from reference TRBV5-1 and TRBJ2-3, is KAGVTQTPRYLIKTRGQQVTLSCSPISGHRSVSWYQQTPGQGLQFLFEYFSETQRNKGNFPGRFSGRQFSNSRSEMNVSTLELGDSALYLCASGEWRLPDTQYFGPGTRLTVL.

This chain links TRBV6-5 with TRBJ2-2; D may be TRBD1 (5 bases). Germline loops: CDR1 MNHEY, CDR2 SVGAGI. V was trimmed by 2 bases and J by 4 bases, leaving 14 bases between them. There are 16 residues in the CDR3. The CDR3 DNA sequence: TGTGCCAGCAGTTACCGGTCCCAGGGAATCACCGGGGAGCTGTTTTTT. This translates into CASSYRSQGITGELFF.

This rearrangement joins TRBV27 to TRBJ2-5; 10 positions agree with TRBD1. From germline, CDR1 is MNHEY and CDR2 SMNVEV (reference sequence). The trim removed 0 bases at V and 6 bases at J, leaving 13 bases unmatched. The CDR3 loop spans 18 amino acids. In DNA, the CDR3 is TGTGCCAGCAGTTTATCAATGCGACAGGGGGCGAAAATGAAGACCCAGTACTTC. It encodes CASSLSMRQGAKMKTQYF.

This chain uses TRBV3-1 with TRBJ2-1; D is ambiguous. This CDR3 spans 11 amino acids. The V end lost 8 bases, the J end lost 4 bases, and 6 bases lay between the germline ends. The germline V gene encodes CDR1 LGHDT and CDR2 YNNKEL (reference sequence). CDR3 bases: TGTGCCAGCGCCAATTACAATGAGCAGTTCTTC. This sequence encodes CASANYNEQFF.

This clonotype was picked up many times. The genes are TRBV29-1 and TRBJ2-3, with D maybe TRBD2 (6 bases). Per the germline V gene, CDR1 is SQVTM and CDR2 is ANQGSEA. CDR3 length: 15 residues. The V and J ends lost 4 bases and 4 bases respectively, with 18 bases between them. This CDR3 reads CSVGWRDPRADTQYF. CDR3 coding DNA: TGCAGCGTTGGTTGGCGGGACCCCCGGGCAGATACGCAGTATTTT.

This sequence joins TRBV7-9 and TRBJ2-7; D perhaps matches TRBD1 (5 bases). This CDR3 region has 13 residues. V was shortened by 5 bases and J by 1 base, with 9 bases between the two germline ends. Germline CDR1 SEHNR, CDR2 FQNEAQ (reference sequence). CDR3 DNA sequence: TGTGCCAGCAGCAACCGACAGTCCTACGAGCAGTACTTC. It specifies CASSNRQSYEQYF.

V and J are TRBV15 and TRBJ2-2; 15 bases are shared with TRBD2. Germline CDR1 LNHNV, CDR2 YYDKDF (reference sequence). The CDR3 extends over 19 amino acids. V was pared by 2 bases and J by 3 bases, with 7 bases of the junction left unmatched. The CDR3 loop is CATSRSWTSGGADTGELFF. DNA for the CDR3: TGTGCCACCAGCAGATCGTGGACTAGCGGGGGGGCGGACACCGGGGAGCTGTTTTTT.

This chain connects TRBV28 to TRBJ1-4; D is perhaps TRBD1 (6 bases). V lost 6 bases to trimming and J lost 11 bases, with 25 bases between them. CDR1 is MDHEN and CDR2 is SYDVKM in the germline V gene. The CDR3 consists of 16 residues. The CDR3 DNA reads TGTGCCAGCAGCCATATCAGGGGCCCCATACAGTGGAAACTGTTTTTT. Its protein is CASSHIRGPIQWKLFF.

V usage is TRBV10-3 and J usage is TRBJ2-7; the D is unclear. V gave up 6 bases and J gave up 2 bases, with 11 bases separating them. From germline, CDR1 is ENHRY and CDR2 SYGVKD. The CDR3 contains 13 residues. The CDR3 reads CAIRTDGAYEQYF. The CDR3 DNA sequence: TGTGCCATCAGGACGGACGGAGCCTACGAGCAGTACTTC.

A few counts support this clonotype. The J gene is TRBJ2-3, the V gene TRBV12-3 or TRBV12-4; 7 nucleotides agree with TRBD2. CDR3 length: 20 amino acids. V shed 2 bases, J shed 2 bases, and the junction held 19 bases outside the gene matches. The CDR3 region is CASSLSFVGVGGDHTDTQYF. Here the CDR3 DNA reads TGTGCCAGCAGTTTATCGTTCGTGGGAGTTGGGGGGGACCACACAGATACGCAGTATTTT.